This T cell receptor (beta chain) was identified during a study of T cells after yellow fever vaccination. A process of 5'RACE template switching, which added a universal primer site and UMIs, was used to make TCR cDNA. Each CDR3 protein is one row after TCRdb ran MiXCR on the 5' RACE reads. This sample has approximately 600,000 distinct CDR3 sequences, with 12% found just once. CDR1 MNHEY and CDR2 SVGEGT come from the germline V gene. The CDR3 length is 15 residues. The V and J ends lost 6 bases and 6 bases, in that order; junction bases with no gene match: 11. This clonotype has just a few counts. The chain has TRBV6-2 or TRBV6-3 and TRBJ1-5; 7 positions agree with TRBD1. This clonotype was sampled from a man younger than 40 who received the YFV17D yellow fever vaccine. The source was PBMCs, collected on the day of the yellow fever booster vaccination. CDR3 sequence (DNA): TGTGCCAGCAGCTACGGGACAGCGGGACGTCAGCCCCAGCATTTT. Its translation is CASSYGTAGRQPQHF.